This T cell receptor beta chain was captured by sequencing in a study of cytomegalovirus exposure and HLA in healthy donors (dated by TCRdb to between 2016 and 2019). Some background on the complete study: The roughly 670 repertoires of the first cohort and the roughly 110 validation repertoires were produced on the same platform, according to a later analysis. The study aimed to test whether signatures of past pathogen exposure could be identified by cataloging public T cell receptors. A separate validation cohort of roughly 120 different subjects was used in addition to the roughly 700-subject first cohort. To predict cytomegalovirus infection status, the study brought together high-throughput TCR immunosequencing, statistical association of individual TCRs with disease status, and machine learning. Study-wide conclusions, independent of this receptor: The study gave a list of about 170 TCR beta chains associated with cytomegalovirus. In vitro tests confirmed that a few of the cytomegalovirus-associated TCR beta chains recognize cytomegalovirus antigens. Most TCR sequences were observed very rarely across donors, whereas some public TCRs were present in many individuals. All 120 or so repertoires were used to score co-occurrence in the validation cohort in a later analysis, because that analysis had no HLA typing for the cohort. Subsequent analysis determined that TCRs grouped into clusters in the first cohort also showed a tendency toward co-occurrence across the approximately 120 validation repertoires, and approximately 93% of cluster scores exceeded 0. According to the authors, the approach could potentially be generalized to other disease states and immunological phenotypes. Cytomegalovirus status was reported to be diagnosed by the classifier with high specificity and sensitivity in both the original and validation cohorts.

The library was produced with the immunoSEQ multiplex PCR assay. The authors' pipeline ran thus. A statistical classification framework was developed to diagnose cytomegalovirus status using the catalog of TCR beta chain sequences. TCRdb re-hosts the immuneACCESS table, in-frame sequences only. Its copies lack some clones; in the studies checked, an unresolved V gene accounts for under half of them, and the cause for the rest is not known. D and trimming were read from the DNA, whereas the V and J calls and clone size are those reported in that table. The sample profile shows about 120,000 clones; around nine tenths of them were found once. In total, the top ten clones hold just under 6.5% of the sample. The donors were included in the validation cohort of 100 to 150 subjects, a group kept apart from the approximately 670-subject first cohort. Regarding this clone: Its binding antigen is unknown. Base qualities were left out, and no much larger clone turns up one base away.

The CDR3 sequence holds 14 residues, the cysteine and phenylalanine included. The read is trimmed to its CDR3 DNA, 42 bases read in frame from base 1. V is cut by 3 bases and J by 7 bases, and the space between the germline ends is 13 bases. The germline V gene gives CDR1 as MNHEY and CDR2 as SVGAGI. The clonotype originates from a woman between 18 and 29 years old in good health and CMV-seropositive. The sequenced material came from PBMCs. The chain joins TRBV6-5 to TRBJ1-5; the D gene cannot be resolved reliably. The nucleotides read TGTGCCAGCAGTTATCGAGGGATAAGCCAGCCCCAGCATTTT. This translates into CASSYRGISQPQHF.